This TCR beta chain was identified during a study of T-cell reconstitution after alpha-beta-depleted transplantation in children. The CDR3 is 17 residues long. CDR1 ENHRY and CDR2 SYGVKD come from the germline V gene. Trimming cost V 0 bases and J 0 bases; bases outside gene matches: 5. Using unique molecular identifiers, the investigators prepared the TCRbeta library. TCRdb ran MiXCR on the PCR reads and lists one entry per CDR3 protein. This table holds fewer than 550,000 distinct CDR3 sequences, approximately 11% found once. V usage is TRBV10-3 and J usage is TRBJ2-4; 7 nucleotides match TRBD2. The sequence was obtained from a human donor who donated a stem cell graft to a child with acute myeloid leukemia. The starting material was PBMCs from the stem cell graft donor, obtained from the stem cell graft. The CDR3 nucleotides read TGTGCCATCAGTGAGTCGAATGGCGGGGGAGCCAAAAACATTCAGTACTTC. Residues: CAISESNGGGAKNIQYF.